One TCR beta chain is described in this entry. Sequencing used immunoSEQ multiplex PCR; TCRdb keeps in-frame clones, though not all of them. The data show over 750,000 clones, around 96% seen once. This sample stems from a study of shared clonotypes between healthy human individuals. The CDR3 spans 17 residues. The germline V gene encodes CDR1 PRHDT and CDR2 FYEKMQ (reference sequence). Trimming took off 0 bases at V and 3 bases at J, with 16 bases between the two ends. Naive CD8 cells, CD45RO-negative and positively selected for CCR7, excluded terminally differentiated effector memory CD45RA+ cells. The sequenced material came from naive CD8+ T cells sorted from blood. The chain has TRBV13 and TRBJ2-3; D may be TRBD2 (7 bases). The origin of this receptor is a man aged 25-40 years in good health. The CDR3 protein is CASSLGRGTMGTDTQYF. In nucleotides, the CDR3 is TGTGCCAGCAGCTTAGGGAGGGGGACTATGGGTACAGATACGCAGTATTTT.